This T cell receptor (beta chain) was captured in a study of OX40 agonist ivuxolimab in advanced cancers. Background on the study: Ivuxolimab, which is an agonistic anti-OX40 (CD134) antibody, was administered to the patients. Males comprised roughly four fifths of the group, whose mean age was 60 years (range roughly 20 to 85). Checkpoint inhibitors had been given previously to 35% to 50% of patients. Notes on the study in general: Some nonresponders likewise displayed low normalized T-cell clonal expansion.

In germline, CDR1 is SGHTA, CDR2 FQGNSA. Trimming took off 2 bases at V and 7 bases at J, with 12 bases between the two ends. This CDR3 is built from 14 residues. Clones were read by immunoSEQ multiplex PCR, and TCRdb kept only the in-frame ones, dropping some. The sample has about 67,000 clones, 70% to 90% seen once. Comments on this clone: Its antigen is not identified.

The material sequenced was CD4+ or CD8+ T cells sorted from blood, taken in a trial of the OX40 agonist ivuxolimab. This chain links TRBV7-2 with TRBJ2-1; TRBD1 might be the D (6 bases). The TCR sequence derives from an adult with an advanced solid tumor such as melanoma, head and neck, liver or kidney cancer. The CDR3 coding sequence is TGTGCCAGCAGCTTAACAGGGTTCGGGAATGAGCAGTTCTTC. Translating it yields CASSLTGFGNEQFF. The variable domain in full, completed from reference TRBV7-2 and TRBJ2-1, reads GAGVSQSPSNKVTEKGKDVELRCDPISGHTALYWYRQSLGQGLEFLIYFQGNSAPDKSGLPSDRFSAERTGGSVSTLTIQRTQQEDSAVYLCASSLTGFGNEQFFGPGTRLTVL.